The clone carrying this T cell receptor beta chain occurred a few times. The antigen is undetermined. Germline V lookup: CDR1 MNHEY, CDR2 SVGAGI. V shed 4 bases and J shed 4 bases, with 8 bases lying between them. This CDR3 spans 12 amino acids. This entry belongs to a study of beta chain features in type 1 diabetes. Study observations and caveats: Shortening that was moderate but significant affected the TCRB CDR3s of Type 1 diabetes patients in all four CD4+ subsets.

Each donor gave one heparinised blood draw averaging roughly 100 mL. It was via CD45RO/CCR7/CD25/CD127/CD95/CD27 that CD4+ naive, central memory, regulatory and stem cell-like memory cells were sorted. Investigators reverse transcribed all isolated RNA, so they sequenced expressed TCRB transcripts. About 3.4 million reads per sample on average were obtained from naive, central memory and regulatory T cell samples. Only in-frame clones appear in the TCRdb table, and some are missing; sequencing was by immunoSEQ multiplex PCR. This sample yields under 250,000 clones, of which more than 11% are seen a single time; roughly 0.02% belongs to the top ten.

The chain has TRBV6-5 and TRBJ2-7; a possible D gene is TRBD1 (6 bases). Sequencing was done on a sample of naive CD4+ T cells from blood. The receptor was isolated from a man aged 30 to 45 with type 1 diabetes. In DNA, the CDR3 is TGTGCCAGCAGTTCCAGGGGTTACGAGCAGTACTTC. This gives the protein CASSSRGYEQYF.